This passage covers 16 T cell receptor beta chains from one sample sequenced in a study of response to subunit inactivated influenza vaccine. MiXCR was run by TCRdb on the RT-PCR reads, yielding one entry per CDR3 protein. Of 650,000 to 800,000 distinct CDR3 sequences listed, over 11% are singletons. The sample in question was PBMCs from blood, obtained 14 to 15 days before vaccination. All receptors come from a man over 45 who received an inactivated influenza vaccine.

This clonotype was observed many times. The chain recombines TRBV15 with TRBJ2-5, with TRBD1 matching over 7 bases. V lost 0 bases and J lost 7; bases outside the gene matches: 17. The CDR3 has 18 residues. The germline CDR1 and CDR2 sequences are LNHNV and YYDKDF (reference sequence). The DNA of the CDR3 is TGTGCCACCAGCAGAGAGATGTTAGGAAGGACAGGTGGGGGGACCCAGTACTTC. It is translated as CATSREMLGRTGGGTQYF.

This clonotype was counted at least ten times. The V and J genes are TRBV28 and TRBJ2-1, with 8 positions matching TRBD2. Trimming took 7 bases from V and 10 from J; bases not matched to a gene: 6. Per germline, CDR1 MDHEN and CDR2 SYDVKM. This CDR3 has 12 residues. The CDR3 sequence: CASNPGGDEQFF. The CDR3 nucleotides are TGTGCCAGCAATCCGGGGGGGGACGAGCAGTTCTTC.

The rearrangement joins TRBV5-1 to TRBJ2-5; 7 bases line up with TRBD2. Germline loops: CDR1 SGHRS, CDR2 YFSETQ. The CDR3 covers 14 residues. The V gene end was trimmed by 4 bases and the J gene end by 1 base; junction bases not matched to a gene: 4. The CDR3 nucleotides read TGCGCCAGCAGCGCTACTAGCGTCCAAGAGACCCAGTACTTC. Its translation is CASSATSVQETQYF. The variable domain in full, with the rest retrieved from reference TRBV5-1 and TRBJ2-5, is KAGVTQTPRYLIKTRGQQVTLSCSPISGHRSVSWYQQTPGQGLQFLFEYFSETQRNKGNFPGRFSGRQFSNSRSEMNVSTLELGDSALYLCASSATSVQETQYFGPGTRLLVL.

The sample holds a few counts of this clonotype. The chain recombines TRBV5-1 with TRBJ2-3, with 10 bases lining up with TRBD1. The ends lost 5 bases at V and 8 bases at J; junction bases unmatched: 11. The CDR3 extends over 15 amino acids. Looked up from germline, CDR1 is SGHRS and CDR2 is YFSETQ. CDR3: CASRLRTGGEGTQYF. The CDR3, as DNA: TGCGCCAGCAGACTAAGGACAGGGGGAGAGGGTACGCAGTATTTT.

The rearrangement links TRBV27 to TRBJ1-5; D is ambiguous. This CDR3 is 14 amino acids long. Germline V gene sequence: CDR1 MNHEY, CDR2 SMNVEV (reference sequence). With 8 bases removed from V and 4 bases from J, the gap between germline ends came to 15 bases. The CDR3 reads CASGPLEMNQPQHF. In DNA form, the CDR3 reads TGTGCCAGCGGACCCTTGGAGATGAATCAGCCCCAGCATTTT.

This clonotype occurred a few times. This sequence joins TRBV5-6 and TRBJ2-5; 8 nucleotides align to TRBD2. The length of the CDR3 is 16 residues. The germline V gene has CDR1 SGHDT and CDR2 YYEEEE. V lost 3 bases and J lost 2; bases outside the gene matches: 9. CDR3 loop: CASSWLRGDLQETQYF. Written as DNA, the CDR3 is TGTGCCAGCAGCTGGCTGCGGGGGGACCTTCAAGAGACCCAGTACTTC.

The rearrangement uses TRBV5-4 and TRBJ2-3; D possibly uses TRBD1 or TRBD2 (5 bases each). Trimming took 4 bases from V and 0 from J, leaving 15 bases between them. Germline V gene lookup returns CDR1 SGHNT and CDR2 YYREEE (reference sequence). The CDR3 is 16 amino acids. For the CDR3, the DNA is TGTGCCAGCAGCCTCGGTGGGACGCCTAGCACAGATACGCAGTATTTT. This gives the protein CASSLGGTPSTDTQYF.

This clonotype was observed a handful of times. CDR3 in DNA: TGTGCCAGCAGTTCTGTGCTTTTCAATGAGCAGTTCTTC. The encoded protein is CASSSVLFNEQFF. The chain carries TRBV6-2 or TRBV6-3 and TRBJ2-1; D gene ambiguous. V was clipped by 4 bases and J by 6 bases, with 10 bases between them. The length of the CDR3 is 13 residues. CDR1 MNHEY and CDR2 SVGEGT come from the germline V gene.

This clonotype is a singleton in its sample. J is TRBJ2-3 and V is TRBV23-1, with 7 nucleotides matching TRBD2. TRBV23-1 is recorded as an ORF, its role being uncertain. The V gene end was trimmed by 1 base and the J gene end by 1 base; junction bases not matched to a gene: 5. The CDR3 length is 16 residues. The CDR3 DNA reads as TGCGCCAGCAGTCAATGGACTAGAGTCTGCACAGATACGCAGTATTTT. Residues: CASSQWTRVCTDTQYF.

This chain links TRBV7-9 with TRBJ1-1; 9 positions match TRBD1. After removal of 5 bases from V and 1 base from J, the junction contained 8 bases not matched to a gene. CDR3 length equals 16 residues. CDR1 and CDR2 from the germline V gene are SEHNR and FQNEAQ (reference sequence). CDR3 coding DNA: TGTGCCAGCAGCCCAGGACAGGGGACACCGAACACTGAAGCTTTCTTT. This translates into CASSPGQGTPNTEAFF.

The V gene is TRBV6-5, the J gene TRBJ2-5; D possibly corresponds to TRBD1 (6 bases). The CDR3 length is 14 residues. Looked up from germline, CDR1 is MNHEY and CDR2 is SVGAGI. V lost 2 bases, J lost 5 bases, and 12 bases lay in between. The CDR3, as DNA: TGTGCCAGCAGTTACGTCCAGGGGATGGAGACCCAGTACTTC. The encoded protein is CASSYVQGMETQYF.

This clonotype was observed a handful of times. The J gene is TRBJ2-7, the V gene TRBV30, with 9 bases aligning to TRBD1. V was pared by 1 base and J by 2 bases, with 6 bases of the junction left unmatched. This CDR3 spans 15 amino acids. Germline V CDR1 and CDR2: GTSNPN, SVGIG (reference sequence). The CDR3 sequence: CAWSGGQGIAYEQYF. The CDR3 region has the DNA TGTGCCTGGAGTGGGGGACAGGGAATAGCCTACGAGCAGTACTTC.

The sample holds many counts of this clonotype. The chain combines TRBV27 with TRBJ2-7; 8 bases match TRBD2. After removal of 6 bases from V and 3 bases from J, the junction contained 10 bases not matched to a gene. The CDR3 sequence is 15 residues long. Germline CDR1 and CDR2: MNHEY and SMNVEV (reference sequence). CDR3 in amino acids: CASSAIERERYEQYF. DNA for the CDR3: TGTGCCAGCAGCGCCATAGAGCGGGAGCGCTACGAGCAGTACTTC.

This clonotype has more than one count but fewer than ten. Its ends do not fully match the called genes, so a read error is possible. The DNA of the CDR3 is TGTGCCAGCACCCCAGGGGATTTC. This codes for CASTPGDF. This chain links TRBV12-3 or TRBV12-4 with TRBJ1-2; D might be TRBD1 (6 bases). The CDR3 has 8 amino acids.

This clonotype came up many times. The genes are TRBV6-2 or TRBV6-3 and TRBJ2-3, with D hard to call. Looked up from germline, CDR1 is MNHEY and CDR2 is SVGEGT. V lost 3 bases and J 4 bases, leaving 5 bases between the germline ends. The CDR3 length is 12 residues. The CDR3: CASSYLADTQYF. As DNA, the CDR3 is TGTGCCAGCAGTTATCTGGCAGATACGCAGTATTTT.

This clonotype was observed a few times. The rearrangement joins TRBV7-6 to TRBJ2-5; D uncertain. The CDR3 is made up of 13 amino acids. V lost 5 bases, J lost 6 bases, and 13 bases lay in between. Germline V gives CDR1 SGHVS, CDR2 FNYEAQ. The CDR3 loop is CASSPSEGQTQYF. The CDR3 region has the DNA TGTGCCAGCAGCCCATCCGAAGGGCAGACCCAGTACTTC.